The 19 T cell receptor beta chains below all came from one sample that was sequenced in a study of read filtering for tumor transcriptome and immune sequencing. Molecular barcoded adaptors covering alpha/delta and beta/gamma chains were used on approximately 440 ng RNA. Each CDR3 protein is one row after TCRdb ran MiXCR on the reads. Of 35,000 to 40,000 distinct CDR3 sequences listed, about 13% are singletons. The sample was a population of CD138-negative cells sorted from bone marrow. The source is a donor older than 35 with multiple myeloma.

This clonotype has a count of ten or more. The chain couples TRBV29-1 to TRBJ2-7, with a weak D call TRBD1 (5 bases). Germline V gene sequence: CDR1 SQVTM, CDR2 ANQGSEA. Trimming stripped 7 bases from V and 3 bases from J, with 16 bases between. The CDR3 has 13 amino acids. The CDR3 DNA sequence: TGCAGCGCCCTAGGGGCAGGAGACTACGAGCAGTACTTC. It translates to CSALGAGDYEQYF.

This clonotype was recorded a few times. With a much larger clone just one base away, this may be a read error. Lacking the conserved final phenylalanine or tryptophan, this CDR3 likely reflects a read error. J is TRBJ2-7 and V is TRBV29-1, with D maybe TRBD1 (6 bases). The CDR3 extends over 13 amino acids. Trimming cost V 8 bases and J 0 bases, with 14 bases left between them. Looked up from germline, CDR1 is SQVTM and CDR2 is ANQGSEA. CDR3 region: CSTAGDRSYEQYS. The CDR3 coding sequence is TGCAGCACTGCAGGGGACCGCTCCTACGAGCAGTACTCC.

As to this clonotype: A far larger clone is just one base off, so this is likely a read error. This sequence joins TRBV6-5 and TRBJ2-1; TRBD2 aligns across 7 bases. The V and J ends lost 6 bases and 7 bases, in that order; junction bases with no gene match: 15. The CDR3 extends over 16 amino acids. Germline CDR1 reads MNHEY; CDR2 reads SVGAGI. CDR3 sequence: CASSSLGLERRNEQFF. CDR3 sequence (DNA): TGTGCCAGCAGCTCCCTCGGACTAGAACGTCGGAATGAGCAGTTCTTC.

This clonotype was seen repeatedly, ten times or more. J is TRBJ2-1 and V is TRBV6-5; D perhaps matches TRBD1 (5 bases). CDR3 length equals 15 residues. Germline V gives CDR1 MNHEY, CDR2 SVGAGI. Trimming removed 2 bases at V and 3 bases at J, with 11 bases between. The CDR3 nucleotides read TGTGCCAGCAGTTACCCATCGGACAACTACAATGAGCAGTTCTTC. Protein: CASSYPSDNYNEQFF.

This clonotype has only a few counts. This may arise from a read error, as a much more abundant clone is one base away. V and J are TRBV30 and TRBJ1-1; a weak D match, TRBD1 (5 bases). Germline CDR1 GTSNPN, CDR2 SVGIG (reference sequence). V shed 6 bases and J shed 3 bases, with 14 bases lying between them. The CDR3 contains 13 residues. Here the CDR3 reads CACRAGHDTEAFF. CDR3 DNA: TGTGCCTGTAGAGCCGGACACGACACTGAAGCTTTCTTT.

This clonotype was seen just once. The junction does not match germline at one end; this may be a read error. For the CDR3, the DNA is TGCAGTGCTAGAGACAGCCGAACCACCTGGGAGCTGTTTTTT. Its translation: CSARDSRTTWELFF. V is TRBV20-1 and J is TRBJ2-2; D unresolved. Looked up from germline, CDR1 is DFQATT and CDR2 is SNEGSKA (reference sequence). The CDR3 is made up of 14 amino acids.

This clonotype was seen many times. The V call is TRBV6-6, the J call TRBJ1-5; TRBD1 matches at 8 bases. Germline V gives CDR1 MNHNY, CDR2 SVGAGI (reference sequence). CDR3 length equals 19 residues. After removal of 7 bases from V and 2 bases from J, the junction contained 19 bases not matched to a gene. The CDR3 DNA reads TGTGCCAGCACTCTGGACAGGGAAGATTTACTAGGGCGCAATCAGCCCCAGCATTTT. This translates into CASTLDREDLLGRNQPQHF.

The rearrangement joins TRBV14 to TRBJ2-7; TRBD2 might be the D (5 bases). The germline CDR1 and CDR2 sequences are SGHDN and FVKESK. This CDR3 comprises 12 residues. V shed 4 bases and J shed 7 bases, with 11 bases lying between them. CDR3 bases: TGTGCCAGCAGCCCGGCACCGGGGGAGCAGTACTTC. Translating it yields CASSPAPGEQYF.

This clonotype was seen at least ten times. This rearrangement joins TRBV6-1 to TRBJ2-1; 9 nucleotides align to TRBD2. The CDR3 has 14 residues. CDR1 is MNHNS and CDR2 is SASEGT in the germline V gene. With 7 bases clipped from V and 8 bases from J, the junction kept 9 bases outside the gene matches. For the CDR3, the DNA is TGTGCCAGCATAATCGAAGCGGGAGGTTATGAGCAGTTCTTC. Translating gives CASIIEAGGYEQFF.

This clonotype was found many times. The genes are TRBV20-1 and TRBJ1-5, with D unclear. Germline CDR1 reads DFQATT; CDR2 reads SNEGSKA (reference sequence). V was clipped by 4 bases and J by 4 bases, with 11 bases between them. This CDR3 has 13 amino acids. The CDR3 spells CSAISEGNQPQHF. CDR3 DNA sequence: TGCAGTGCTATTTCCGAGGGAAATCAGCCCCAGCATTTT.

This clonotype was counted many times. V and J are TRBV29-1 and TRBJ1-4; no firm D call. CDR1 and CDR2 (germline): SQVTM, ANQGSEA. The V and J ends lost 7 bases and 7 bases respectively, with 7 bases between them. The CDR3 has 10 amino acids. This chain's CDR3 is CSALGEKLFF. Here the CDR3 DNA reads TGCAGCGCCCTCGGTGAAAAACTGTTTTTT.

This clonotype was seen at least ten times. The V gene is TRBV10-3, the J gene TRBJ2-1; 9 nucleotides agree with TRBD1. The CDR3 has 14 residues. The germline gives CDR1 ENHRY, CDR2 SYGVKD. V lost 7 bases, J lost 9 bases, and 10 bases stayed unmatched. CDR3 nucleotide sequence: TGTGCCATCACCCGGGACAGGGAAAACGGTGAGCAGTTCTTC. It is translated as CAITRDRENGEQFF.

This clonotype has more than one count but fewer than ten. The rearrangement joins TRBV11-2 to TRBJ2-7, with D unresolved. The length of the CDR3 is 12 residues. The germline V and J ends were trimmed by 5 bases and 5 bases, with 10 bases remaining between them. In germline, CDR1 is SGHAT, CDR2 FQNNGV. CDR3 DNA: TGTGCCAGCAGCCCGGACGCACACGAGCAGTACTTC. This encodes CASSPDAHEQYF.

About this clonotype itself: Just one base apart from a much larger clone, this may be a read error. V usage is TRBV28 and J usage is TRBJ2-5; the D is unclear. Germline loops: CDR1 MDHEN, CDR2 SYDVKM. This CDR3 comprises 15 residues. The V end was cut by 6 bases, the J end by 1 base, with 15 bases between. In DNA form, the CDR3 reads TGTGCCAGCAGCCCCGGCCGTTCGTGCCAAGAGACCCAGTACTTC. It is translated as CASSPGRSCQETQYF. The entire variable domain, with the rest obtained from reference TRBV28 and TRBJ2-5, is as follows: DVKVTQSSRYLVKRTGEKVFLECVQDMDHENMFWYRQDPGLGLRLIYFSYDVKMKEKGDIPEGYSVSREKKERFSLILESASTNQTSMYLCASSPGRSCQETQYFGPGTRLLVL.

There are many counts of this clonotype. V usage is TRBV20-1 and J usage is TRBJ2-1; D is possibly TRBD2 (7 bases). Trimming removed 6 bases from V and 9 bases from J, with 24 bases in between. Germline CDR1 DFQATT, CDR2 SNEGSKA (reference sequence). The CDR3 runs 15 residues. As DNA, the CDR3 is TGCAGTGCCACCGCGAGCGGGACAAGTAGACGTGAGCAGTTCTTC. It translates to CSATASGTSRREQFF.

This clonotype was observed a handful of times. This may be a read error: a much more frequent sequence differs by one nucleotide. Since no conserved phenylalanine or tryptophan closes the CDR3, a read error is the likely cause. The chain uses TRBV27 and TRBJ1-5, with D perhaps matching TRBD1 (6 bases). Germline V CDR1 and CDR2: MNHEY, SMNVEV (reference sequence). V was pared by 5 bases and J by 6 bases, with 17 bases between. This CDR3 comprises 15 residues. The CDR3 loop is CASSPMDSWSQPQHL. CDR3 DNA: TGTGCCAGCAGTCCGATGGACAGCTGGAGTCAGCCCCAGCATTTA.

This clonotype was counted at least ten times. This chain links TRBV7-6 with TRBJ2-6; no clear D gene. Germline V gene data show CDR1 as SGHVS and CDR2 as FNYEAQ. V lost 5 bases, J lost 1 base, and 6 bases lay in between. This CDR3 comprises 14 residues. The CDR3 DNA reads TGTGCCAGCAGCATAGATTCTGGGGCCAACGTCCTGACTTTC. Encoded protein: CASSIDSGANVLTF.

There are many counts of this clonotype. CDR3 coding DNA: TGTGCCAGCAGCCCCCGGGACCCCAAAGCCGGGGAGCTGTTTTTT. Translating it yields CASSPRDPKAGELFF. The V gene is TRBV11-2, the J gene TRBJ2-2, with D perhaps TRBD1 or TRBD2 (5 bases each). The CDR3 length is 15 residues. V was clipped by 5 bases and J by 6 bases, with 16 bases between them. Germline V gene sequence: CDR1 SGHAT, CDR2 FQNNGV.

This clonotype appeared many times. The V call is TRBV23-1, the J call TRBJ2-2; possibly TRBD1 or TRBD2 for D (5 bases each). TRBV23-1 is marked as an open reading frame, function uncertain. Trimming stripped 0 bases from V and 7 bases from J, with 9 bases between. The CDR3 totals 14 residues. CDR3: CASSQSKGSGELFF. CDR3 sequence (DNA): TGCGCCAGCAGTCAATCGAAGGGGAGCGGGGAGCTGTTTTTT.